Listed below are T cell receptor beta chains from one sample, sequenced in a study of fetal regulatory T cell absence and autoimmunity. The assay was immunoSEQ multiplex PCR, and TCRdb's table has in-frame clones only and misses some. The table shows some 44,000 clones, with roughly four fifths occurring only once. Sequencing was performed on cord blood. These receptors all come from a newborn boy with IPEX syndrome. Both conserved end residues are part of each CDR3. The order of the fields is J gene, D gene, clone size, V gene, CDR3 DNA, CDR3 protein. The D gene is left open where the match is weak. Not every row has a clone size; where given, it reads once, few, many or a size class.

j_call: TRBJ2-1
d_call: TRBD2
clone_size: -
v_call: TRBV27
cdr3_nt: TGTGCCAGCAGTTTTGGACTAGCCGGTATGGTCTTC
cdr3_aa: CASSFGLAGMVF

j_call: TRBJ2-3
d_call: -
clone_size: -
v_call: TRBV25-1
cdr3_nt: TGTGCCAGCAGTGCCAGCGGGGATACGCAGTATTTT
cdr3_aa: CASSASGDTQYF

j_call: TRBJ2-7
d_call: -
clone_size: few
v_call: TRBV19
cdr3_nt: TGTGCCAGTAGTATAGCGAGGGGGGTCTACGAGCAGTACTTC
cdr3_aa: CASSIARGVYEQYF

j_call: TRBJ2-7
d_call: -
clone_size: few
v_call: TRBV10-3
cdr3_nt: TGTGCCATCAGTGAGCGGGCGGGTGACGAGCAGTACTTC
cdr3_aa: CAISERAGDEQYF

j_call: TRBJ2-7
d_call: TRBD2
clone_size: -
v_call: TRBV4-3
cdr3_nt: TGCGCCAGCAGCCAAGGGACTAGCTACGAGCAGTACTTC
cdr3_aa: CASSQGTSYEQYF

j_call: TRBJ2-5
d_call: TRBD2
clone_size: -
v_call: TRBV7-6
cdr3_nt: TGTGCCAGCAGCTTATGGGGCGGGGGGGTTTTAGAGACCCAGTACTTC
cdr3_aa: CASSLWGGGVLETQYF

j_call: TRBJ2-7
d_call: -
clone_size: -
v_call: TRBV6-1
cdr3_nt: TGTGCCAGCAGTGAAATCCCGGGGCCGGGGGCCTACGAGCAGTACTTC
cdr3_aa: CASSEIPGPGAYEQYF

j_call: TRBJ1-5
d_call: -
clone_size: -
v_call: TRBV6-5
cdr3_nt: TGTGCCAGCAGCCCTACAGATAGCAATCAGCCCCAGCATTTT
cdr3_aa: CASSPTDSNQPQHF

j_call: TRBJ2-3
d_call: -
clone_size: -
v_call: TRBV9
cdr3_nt: TGTGCCAGCAGCGTATTTACTAGCACAGATACGCAGTATTTT
cdr3_aa: CASSVFTSTDTQYF

j_call: TRBJ2-3
d_call: -
clone_size: once
v_call: TRBV11-2
cdr3_nt: TGTGCCAGCAGCTTAGGGCCCGATACGCAGTATTTT
cdr3_aa: CASSLGPDTQYF

j_call: TRBJ1-2
d_call: -
clone_size: -
v_call: TRBV6-1
cdr3_nt: TGTGCCAGCAGCGGCAGGGCGGGGAATGGCTACACCTTC
cdr3_aa: CASSGRAGNGYTF

j_call: TRBJ2-3
d_call: -
clone_size: -
v_call: TRBV6-4
cdr3_nt: TGTGCCAGCAGTGGGGCAGATACGCAGTATTTT
cdr3_aa: CASSGADTQYF

j_call: TRBJ2-5
d_call: TRBD1
clone_size: -
v_call: TRBV7-7
cdr3_nt: TGTGCTAGCAGCTTAGTGGGGCCTACTCTAGGTCACAGGGGGTTCCAAGAGACCCAGTACTTC
cdr3_aa: CASSLVGPTLGHRGFQETQYF

j_call: TRBJ2-3
d_call: -
clone_size: -
v_call: TRBV6-6
cdr3_nt: TGTGCCAGCATACAACGGGGCCCCACAGATACGCAGTATTTT
cdr3_aa: CASIQRGPTDTQYF

j_call: TRBJ2-3
d_call: TRBD2
clone_size: -
v_call: TRBV11-3
cdr3_nt: TGTGCCAGCAGCTCCATAGCGGGGGCCGACACAGATACGCAGTATTTT
cdr3_aa: CASSSIAGADTDTQYF

j_call: TRBJ2-7
d_call: TRBD2
clone_size: -
v_call: TRBV19
cdr3_nt: TGTGCCACTCCTCCCCTGCCGTTGGGTAACACTAGCGGGGACTCCTACGAGCAGTACTTC
cdr3_aa: CATPPLPLGNTSGDSYEQYF

j_call: TRBJ2-7
d_call: -
clone_size: -
v_call: TRBV7-2
cdr3_nt: TGTGCCAGCAGCTTGGGACACTACTACGAGCAGTACTTC
cdr3_aa: CASSLGHYYEQYF

j_call: TRBJ2-1
d_call: TRBD2
clone_size: -
v_call: TRBV7-2
cdr3_nt: TGTGCCAGCAGCTTAGTTGGGACTACCAACAATGAGCAGTTCTTC
cdr3_aa: CASSLVGTTNNEQFF

j_call: TRBJ1-4
d_call: -
clone_size: -
v_call: TRBV5-1
cdr3_nt: TGCGCCAGCAGCTTGGACAATAATGAAAAACTGTTTTTT
cdr3_aa: CASSLDNNEKLFF

j_call: TRBJ2-4
d_call: -
clone_size: -
v_call: TRBV7-9
cdr3_nt: TGTGCCAGCAGCTTATGGGGGGAACGAGGCAAAAACATTCAGTACTTC
cdr3_aa: CASSLWGERGKNIQYF

j_call: TRBJ1-2
d_call: -
clone_size: -
v_call: TRBV9
cdr3_nt: TGTGCCAGCAGCGGGGACACTTGGGCTAACTATGGCTACACCTTC
cdr3_aa: CASSGDTWANYGYTF

j_call: TRBJ1-3
d_call: -
clone_size: -
v_call: TRBV25-1
cdr3_nt: TGTGCCAGCAGTGAATCAGGATTTGCTGGAAACACCATATATTTT
cdr3_aa: CASSESGFAGNTIYF

j_call: TRBJ2-1
d_call: -
clone_size: -
v_call: TRBV30
cdr3_nt: TGTGCCTGGAGTGTGGCCAACGAGCAGTTCTTC
cdr3_aa: CAWSVANEQFF

j_call: TRBJ2-7
d_call: TRBD2
clone_size: -
v_call: TRBV4-2
cdr3_nt: TGTGCCAGCAGCCAAGGGACTAGCGGGATCGACGAGCAGTACTTC
cdr3_aa: CASSQGTSGIDEQYF

j_call: TRBJ2-1
d_call: -
clone_size: -
v_call: TRBV4-3
cdr3_nt: TGCGCCAGCAGCCGGCAGAGCTACAATGAGCAGTTCTTC
cdr3_aa: CASSRQSYNEQFF

j_call: TRBJ1-2
d_call: -
clone_size: -
v_call: TRBV10-3
cdr3_nt: TGTGCCATCAGTGCGGCAGTAGCTAACTATGGCTACACCTTC
cdr3_aa: CAISAAVANYGYTF

j_call: TRBJ1-1
d_call: -
clone_size: few
v_call: TRBV5-1
cdr3_nt: TGCGCCAGCAGCTTCTCGGGGGGCACTGAAGCTTTCTTT
cdr3_aa: CASSFSGGTEAFF

j_call: TRBJ1-1
d_call: TRBD1
clone_size: -
v_call: TRBV7-8
cdr3_nt: TGTGCCAGCAGCTTAAGACAGGGAACTGAAGCTTTCTTT
cdr3_aa: CASSLRQGTEAFF

j_call: TRBJ1-1
d_call: -
clone_size: -
v_call: TRBV2
cdr3_nt: TGTGCCAGCAGTGAGACAGCGATGAACACTGAAGCTTTCTTT
cdr3_aa: CASSETAMNTEAFF

j_call: TRBJ2-5
d_call: -
clone_size: -
v_call: TRBV20-1
cdr3_nt: TGCAGTGCTATCCTACAAGAGACCCAGTACTTC
cdr3_aa: CSAILQETQYF

j_call: TRBJ2-3
d_call: -
clone_size: -
v_call: TRBV11-3
cdr3_nt: TGTGCCAGCAGCTTAACCACAGATACGCAGTATTTT
cdr3_aa: CASSLTTDTQYF